The 19 T cell receptor beta chains below were found in one sample sequenced in a study of cytotoxic CD8 clonotypes in ibrutinib-treated CLL. Sequencing used immunoSEQ multiplex PCR; TCRdb keeps in-frame clones, though not all of them. The sample holds about 310,000 clones, approximately 80% seen once. The input for sequencing was PBMCs, taken before ibrutinib treatment. Receptors were obtained from a human donor with chronic lymphocytic leukemia.

This clone occurred a few times. This chain joins TRBV19 and TRBJ2-7, with D hard to call. V was cut by 2 bases and J by 2 bases, with 10 bases left in between. The length of the CDR3 is 14 residues. Looked up from germline, CDR1 is LNHDA and CDR2 is SQIVND (reference sequence). CDR3 in amino acids: CASSISSETYEQYF. In nucleotides, the CDR3 is TGTGCCAGTAGTATATCGTCGGAAACCTACGAGCAGTACTTC.

The chain has TRBV5-4 and TRBJ2-5; 9 bases are a match to TRBD1. The CDR3 sequence is 13 residues long. V trimming: 4 bases; J trimming: 5 bases; junction bases outside the gene matches: 3. Germline CDR1 reads SGHNT; CDR2 reads YYREEE (reference sequence). In nucleotides, the CDR3 is TGTGCCAGCAGCCGACAGGGGGAGGAGACCCAGTACTTC. This sequence encodes CASSRQGEETQYF.

This chain connects TRBV7-3 to TRBJ2-1; 11 bases line up with TRBD2. This CDR3 is built from 19 residues. Looked up from germline, CDR1 is SGHTA and CDR2 is FQGTGA. J was trimmed by 0 bases and V by 0 bases; bases with no gene match: 7. CDR3 nucleotide sequence: TGTGCCAGCAGCTTAACCGGACTAGCGGGTGGGGGCTCCTACAATGAGCAGTTCTTC. Residues: CASSLTGLAGGGSYNEQFF.

The chain couples TRBV2 to TRBJ1-3; TRBD1 agrees at 7 bases. The CDR3 loop spans 15 amino acids. With 9 bases clipped from V and 0 bases from J, the junction kept 8 bases outside the gene matches. The germline CDR1 and CDR2 sequences are SNHLY and FYNNEI. CDR3 amino acids: CASALGQNSGNTIYF. The CDR3 coding sequence is TGTGCCAGTGCCTTGGGACAGAACTCTGGAAACACCATATATTTT.

The J gene is TRBJ2-7, the V gene TRBV4-1; D unclear. CDR1 is MGHRA, CDR2 YSYEKL, per germline. Trimming stripped 4 bases from V and 4 bases from J, with 14 bases between. There are 14 residues in the CDR3. The CDR3 is CASSRERLGYEQYF. For the CDR3, the DNA is TGCGCCAGCAGCCGAGAAAGACTGGGATACGAGCAGTACTTC.

V gene TRBV28 combines with J gene TRBJ1-1; TRBD1 matches at 7 bases. Germline V CDR1 and CDR2: MDHEN, SYDVKM. The CDR3 loop spans 11 amino acids. With 10 bases clipped from V and 9 bases from J, the junction kept 8 bases outside the gene matches. The CDR3 nucleotides read TGTGCCACCAGGGGGGCGGTACAAGCTTTCTTT. Residues: CATRGAVQAFF.

In DNA form, the CDR3 reads TGTGCCAGCAGTGGGAGCGGGATAAACTACGAGCAGTACTTC. Amino acid sequence: CASSGSGINYEQYF. The rearrangement links TRBV27 to TRBJ2-7; 7 positions agree with TRBD2. Germline V gives CDR1 MNHEY, CDR2 SMNVEV (reference sequence). The CDR3 totals 14 residues. Unmatched junction bases numbered 7, after V lost 5 bases and J lost 3 bases.

This clone has just one count. The rearrangement joins TRBV10-3 to TRBJ2-7; 10 bases fit TRBD1. Germline trimming cut 10 bases from V and 2 bases from J; bases unmatched to any gene: 5. The CDR3 length is 13 residues. Per germline, CDR1 ENHRY and CDR2 SYGVKD. The CDR3 protein is CAKKGQGTYEQYF. CDR3 nucleotide sequence: TGTGCCAAAAAGGGACAGGGGACCTACGAGCAGTACTTC.

The J gene is TRBJ1-1, the V gene TRBV30, with a weak D call TRBD1 (6 bases). The CDR3 is 16 residues long. With 1 base removed from V and 0 bases from J, the gap between germline ends came to 15 bases. Germline CDR1 reads GTSNPN; CDR2 reads SVGIG (reference sequence). CDR3 bases: TGTGCCTGGAGTGAGACAGGCACGGGCATGAACACTGAAGCTTTCTTT. Translating gives CAWSETGTGMNTEAFF.

The rearrangement joins TRBV10-3 to TRBJ2-7, with a tentative D call TRBD1 (6 bases). Germline V gives CDR1 ENHRY, CDR2 SYGVKD. V lost 2 bases, J lost 1 base, and 15 bases lay in between. This CDR3 is 16 amino acids long. The CDR3 DNA reads TGTGCCATCAGTGAGCCATCGCGCAGGGGATCCTACGAGCAGTACTTC. Translating it yields CAISEPSRRGSYEQYF.

The V call is TRBV5-6, the J call TRBJ2-5, with 8 bases matching TRBD1. The CDR3 contains 15 residues. The trim removed 1 base at V and 4 bases at J, leaving 6 bases unmatched. Germline V CDR1 and CDR2: SGHDT, YYEEEE. This chain's CDR3 is CASSLLSGGRETQYF. As DNA, the CDR3 is TGTGCCAGCAGCTTGTTGTCAGGGGGCCGAGAGACCCAGTACTTC.

For this clone: Other DNA sequences within the sample encode an identical CDR3. The rearrangement joins TRBV7-8 to TRBJ1-5, with a tentative D call TRBD1 (5 bases). The CDR3 contains 14 residues. The germline V and J ends were trimmed by 5 bases and 3 bases, with 11 bases remaining between them. The germline gives CDR1 SGHVS, CDR2 FQNEAQ. The CDR3 loop is CASSRDRDNQPQHF. The CDR3 region has the DNA TGTGCCAGCAGCCGCGACAGAGACAATCAGCCCCAGCATTTT.

Only a few counts were recorded for this clone. V and J are TRBV7-9 and TRBJ1-5; 7 bases match TRBD1. CDR3 length: 16 amino acids. With 1 base clipped from V and 6 bases from J, the junction kept 9 bases outside the gene matches. Germline CDR1 reads SEHNR; CDR2 reads FQNEAQ (reference sequence). CDR3 loop: CASSLEGAGFGQPQHF. DNA for the CDR3: TGTGCCAGCAGCTTAGAGGGGGCAGGGTTCGGTCAGCCCCAGCATTTT.

The V gene is TRBV2, the J gene TRBJ2-2; 8 positions agree with TRBD1. J was trimmed by 4 bases and V by 7 bases; bases with no gene match: 5. CDR1 is SNHLY and CDR2 is FYNNEI in the germline V gene. The CDR3 length is 14 residues. Here the CDR3 reads CASKPDRATGELFF. In nucleotides, the CDR3 is TGTGCCAGCAAGCCGGACAGGGCCACCGGGGAGCTGTTTTTT.

The chain links TRBV5-1 to TRBJ2-7, with D tentatively TRBD2 (5 bases). Per the germline V gene, CDR1 is SGHRS and CDR2 is YFSETQ. V was pared by 3 bases and J by 3 bases, with 10 bases between. The CDR3 totals 13 residues. CDR3 in DNA: TGCGCCAGCAGCTGGGGTAGCGACTACGAGCAGTACTTC. Encoded protein: CASSWGSDYEQYF.

This clone was seen a handful of times. The V call is TRBV11-2, the J call TRBJ1-2, with 7 nucleotides matching TRBD1. V gave up 1 base and J gave up 2 bases; unmatched junction bases: 4. The length of the CDR3 is 15 residues. Germline V CDR1 and CDR2: SGHAT, FQNNGV. The chain's CDR3 is CASSLVTGWNYGYTF. DNA for the CDR3: TGTGCCAGCAGCTTAGTGACAGGGTGGAACTATGGCTACACCTTC.

The chain carries TRBV5-1 and TRBJ2-7, with 9 positions matching TRBD2. The J segment lost 0 bases and the V segment lost 4 bases, leaving 11 bases of the junction unmatched. The CDR3 is 17 amino acids. The germline gives CDR1 SGHRS, CDR2 YFSETQ. CDR3 DNA: TGCGCCAGCAGCCAAATCGCCCTAGCGGGGAGCTCCTACGAGCAGTACTTC. This sequence encodes CASSQIALAGSSYEQYF.

This clone was found a few times. The V and J genes are TRBV11-2 and TRBJ2-7; 7 bases match TRBD2. The CDR3 loop spans 16 amino acids. Losses at the gene ends were 5 bases for V and 0 bases for J; bases not matched to a gene: 10. Germline lookup yields CDR1 SGHAT and CDR2 FQNNGV. The CDR3 here is CASSPKRDLSSYEQYF. CDR3 DNA: TGTGCCAGCAGCCCGAAGCGGGACCTTAGCTCCTACGAGCAGTACTTC.

This chain links TRBV4-1 with TRBJ2-1; 8 bases agree with TRBD2. V lost 0 bases to trimming and J lost 8 bases; unmatched junction nucleotides: 18. Germline CDR1 and CDR2: MGHRA and YSYEKL. CDR3 length equals 19 residues. The CDR3 DNA is TGCGCCAGCAGCCAAGATCAGGTTAGGGGACTAGTCGGTTTTGATGAGCAGTTCTTC. It encodes CASSQDQVRGLVGFDEQFF.